The clone carrying this T cell receptor beta chain has only a few counts. V was clipped by 4 bases and J by 0 bases, with 11 bases between them. This CDR3 contains 15 residues. The germline V gene has CDR1 ENHRY and CDR2 SYGVKD. The PCR had 60 Vbeta and 13 Jbeta primers. Clones were sequenced by immunoSEQ multiplex PCR, and TCRdb holds only the in-frame ones, with some missing. This sample yields about 150,000 clones, of which over 65% are seen a single time; approximately 2.3% belongs to the top ten. The entry originates in a study of cytomegalovirus exposure and HLA in healthy donors. Material: PBMCs. The rearrangement joins TRBV10-3 to TRBJ2-3, with D perhaps TRBD1 (5 bases). This receptor was obtained from a man aged 25-40 years in good health and CMV-seronegative. The DNA of the CDR3 is TGTGCCATCAGTGGGGGCCGACAAAGCACAGATACGCAGTATTTT. Protein sequence: CAISGGRQSTDTQYF.